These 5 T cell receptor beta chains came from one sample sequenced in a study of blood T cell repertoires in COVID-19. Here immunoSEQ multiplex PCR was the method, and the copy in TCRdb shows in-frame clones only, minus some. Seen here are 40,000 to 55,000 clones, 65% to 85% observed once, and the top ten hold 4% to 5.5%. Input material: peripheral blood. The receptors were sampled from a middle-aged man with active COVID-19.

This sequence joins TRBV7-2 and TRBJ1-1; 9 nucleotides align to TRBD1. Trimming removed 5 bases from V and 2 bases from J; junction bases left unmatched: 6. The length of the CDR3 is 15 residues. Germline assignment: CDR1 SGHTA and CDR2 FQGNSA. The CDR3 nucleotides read TGTGCCAGCAGCACTGGACAGGGGTCCAACACTGAAGCTTTCTTT. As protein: CASSTGQGSNTEAFF.

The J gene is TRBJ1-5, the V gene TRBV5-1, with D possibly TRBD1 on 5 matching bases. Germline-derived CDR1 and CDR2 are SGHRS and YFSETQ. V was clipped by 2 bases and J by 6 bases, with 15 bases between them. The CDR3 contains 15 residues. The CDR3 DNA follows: TGCGCCAGCAGCTTAGACGGGACTCGCGGTCAGCCCCAGCATTTT. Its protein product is CASSLDGTRGQPQHF.

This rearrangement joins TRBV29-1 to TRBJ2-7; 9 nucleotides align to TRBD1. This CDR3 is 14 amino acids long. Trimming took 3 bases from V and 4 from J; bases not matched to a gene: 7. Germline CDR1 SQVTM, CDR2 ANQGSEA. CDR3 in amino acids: CSVDRQGEVYEQYF. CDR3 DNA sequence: TGCAGCGTTGATCGACAGGGGGAAGTATACGAGCAGTACTTC.

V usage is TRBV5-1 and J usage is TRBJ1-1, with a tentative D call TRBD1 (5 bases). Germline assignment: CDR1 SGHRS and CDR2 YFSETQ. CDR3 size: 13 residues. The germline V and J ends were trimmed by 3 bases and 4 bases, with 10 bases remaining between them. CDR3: CASSSGGGTEAFF. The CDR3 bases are TGCGCCAGCAGCTCCGGGGGGGGCACTGAAGCTTTCTTT.

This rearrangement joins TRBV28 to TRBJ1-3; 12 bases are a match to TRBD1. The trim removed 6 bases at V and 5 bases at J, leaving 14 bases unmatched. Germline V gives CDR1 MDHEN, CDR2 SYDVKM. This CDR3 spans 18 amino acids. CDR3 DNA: TGTGCCAGCAGCAAAGAACAAAAGGGACAGGGGGCCCGAAACACCATATATTTT. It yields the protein CASSKEQKGQGARNTIYF.